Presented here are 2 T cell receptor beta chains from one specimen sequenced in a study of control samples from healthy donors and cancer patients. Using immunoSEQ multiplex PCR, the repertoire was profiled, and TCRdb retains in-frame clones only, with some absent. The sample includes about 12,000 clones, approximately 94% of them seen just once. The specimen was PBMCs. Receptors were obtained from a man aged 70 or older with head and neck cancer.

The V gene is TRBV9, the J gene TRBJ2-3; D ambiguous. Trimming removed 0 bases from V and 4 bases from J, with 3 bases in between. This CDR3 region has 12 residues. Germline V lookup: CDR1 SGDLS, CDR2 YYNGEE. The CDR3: CASSVGPDTQYF. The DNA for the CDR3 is TGTGCCAGCAGCGTAGGTCCAGATACGCAGTATTTT.

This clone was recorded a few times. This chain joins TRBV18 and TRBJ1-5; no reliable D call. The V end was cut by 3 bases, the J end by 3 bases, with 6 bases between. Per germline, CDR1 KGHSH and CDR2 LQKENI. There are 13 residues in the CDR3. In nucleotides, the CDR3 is TGTGCCAGCTCACCGGAATCCAATCAGCCCCAGCATTTT. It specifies CASSPESNQPQHF.